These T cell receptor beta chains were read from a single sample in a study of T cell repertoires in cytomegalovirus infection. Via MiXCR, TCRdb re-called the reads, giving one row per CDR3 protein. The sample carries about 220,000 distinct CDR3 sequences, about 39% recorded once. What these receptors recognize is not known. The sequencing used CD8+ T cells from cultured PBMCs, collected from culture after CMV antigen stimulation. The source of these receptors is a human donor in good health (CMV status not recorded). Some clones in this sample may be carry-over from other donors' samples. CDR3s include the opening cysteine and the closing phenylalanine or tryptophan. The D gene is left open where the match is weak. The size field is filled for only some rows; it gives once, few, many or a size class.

cdr3_aa: CASSLIGGRMNEQFF
cdr3_nt: TGTGCCAGCAGCTTAATCGGCGGGAGGATGAATGAGCAGTTCTTC
clone_size: few
v_call: TRBV7-8
j_call: TRBJ2-1
d_call: TRBD2

cdr3_aa: CASSLEPRADTQYF
cdr3_nt: TGTGCCAGCAGCTTAGAACCTCGAGCAGATACGCAGTATTTT
clone_size: -
v_call: TRBV7-3
j_call: TRBJ2-3
d_call: -

cdr3_aa: CASSSQGNEQFF
cdr3_nt: TGTGCCAGCAGCTCCCAGGGCAATGAGCAGTTCTTC
clone_size: many
v_call: TRBV7-9
j_call: TRBJ2-1
d_call: -

cdr3_aa: CASSSGTGIYEQYF
cdr3_nt: TGTGCCAGCAGCTCCGGGACAGGGATCTACGAGCAGTACTTC
clone_size: few
v_call: TRBV7-9
j_call: TRBJ2-7
d_call: TRBD1

cdr3_aa: CASSFPSGGKNEKLFF
cdr3_nt: TGTGCCAGCAGCTTCCCTTCGGGGGGGAAGAATGAAAAACTGTTTTTT
clone_size: few
v_call: TRBV11-2
j_call: TRBJ1-4
d_call: -

cdr3_aa: CASSPFRVSGTEAFF
cdr3_nt: TGCGCCAGCAGCCCATTCAGGGTTTCTGGAACTGAAGCTTTCTTT
clone_size: few
v_call: TRBV5-1
j_call: TRBJ1-1
d_call: -

cdr3_aa: CASSSPTHGYTF
cdr3_nt: TGTGCCAGCAGCTCCCCCACTCATGGCTACACCTTC
clone_size: -
v_call: TRBV7-9
j_call: TRBJ1-2
d_call: -

cdr3_aa: CASSLEEGVGNTGELFF
cdr3_nt: TGTGCCAGCAGTTTAGAGGAGGGGGTAGGAAACACCGGGGAGCTGTTTTTT
clone_size: -
v_call: TRBV28
j_call: TRBJ2-2
d_call: -

cdr3_aa: CSARDMDTGELFF
cdr3_nt: TGCAGTGCTAGAGATATGGACACCGGGGAGCTGTTTTTT
clone_size: few
v_call: TRBV20-1
j_call: TRBJ2-2
d_call: -

cdr3_aa: CASSLSGLAGINLYNEQFF
cdr3_nt: TGTGCCAGCAGCCTCTCGGGACTAGCGGGAATTAACCTTTACAATGAGCAGTTCTTC
clone_size: few
v_call: TRBV7-3
j_call: TRBJ2-1
d_call: TRBD2

cdr3_aa: CASSQTVPNTEAFF
cdr3_nt: TGTGCCAGCAGTCAGACAGTCCCGAACACTGAAGCTTTCTTT
clone_size: -
v_call: TRBV12-3/TRBV12-4
j_call: TRBJ1-1
d_call: -

cdr3_aa: CASSLVYGRPTREQFF
cdr3_nt: TGTGCCAGCAGCTTAGTCTACGGGAGGCCAACACGGGAGCAGTTCTTC
clone_size: -
v_call: TRBV11-2
j_call: TRBJ2-1
d_call: TRBD2

cdr3_aa: CASSVPEERGGRGANVLTF
cdr3_nt: TGTGCCAGCAGTGTACCCGAGGAGCGGGGGGGCCGAGGGGCCAACGTCCTGACTTTC
clone_size: -
v_call: TRBV2
j_call: TRBJ2-6
d_call: TRBD2

cdr3_aa: CASSSGEQVMNTEAFF
cdr3_nt: TGTGCCAGCAGTTCTGGGGAACAGGTTATGAACACTGAAGCTTTCTTT
clone_size: -
v_call: TRBV7-4
j_call: TRBJ1-1
d_call: -

cdr3_aa: CASMVERGYNEQFF
cdr3_nt: TGTGCCAGTATGGTGGAGCGGGGCTACAATGAGCAGTTCTTC
clone_size: few
v_call: TRBV19
j_call: TRBJ2-1
d_call: TRBD2

cdr3_aa: CASSLNWGQASYNEQFF
cdr3_nt: TGTGCCAGCAGCTTAAATTGGGGACAGGCGTCCTACAATGAGCAGTTCTTC
clone_size: -
v_call: TRBV7-6
j_call: TRBJ2-1
d_call: TRBD1

cdr3_aa: CASHGGDNEQFF
cdr3_nt: TGTGCCAGTCACGGCGGGGATAATGAGCAGTTCTTC
clone_size: -
v_call: TRBV19
j_call: TRBJ2-1
d_call: -